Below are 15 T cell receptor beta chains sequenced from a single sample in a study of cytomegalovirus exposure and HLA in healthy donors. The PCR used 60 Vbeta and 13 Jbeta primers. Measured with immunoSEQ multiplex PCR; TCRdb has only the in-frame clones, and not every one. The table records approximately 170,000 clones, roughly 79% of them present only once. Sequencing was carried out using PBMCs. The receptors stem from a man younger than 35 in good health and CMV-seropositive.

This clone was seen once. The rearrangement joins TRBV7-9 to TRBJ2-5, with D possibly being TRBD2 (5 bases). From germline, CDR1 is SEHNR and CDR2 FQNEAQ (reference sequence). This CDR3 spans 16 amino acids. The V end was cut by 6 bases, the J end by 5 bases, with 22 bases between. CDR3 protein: CASRRAGPNGGETQYF. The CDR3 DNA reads TGTGCCAGCAGGAGGGCAGGACCTAATGGTGGGGAGACCCAGTACTTC.

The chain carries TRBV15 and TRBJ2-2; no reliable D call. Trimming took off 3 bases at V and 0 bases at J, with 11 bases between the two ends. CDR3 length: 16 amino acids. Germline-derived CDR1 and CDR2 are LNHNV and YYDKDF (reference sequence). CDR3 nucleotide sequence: TGTGCCACCAGCAGGAGTGGGCGTTCGAACACCGGGGAGCTGTTTTTT. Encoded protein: CATSRSGRSNTGELFF. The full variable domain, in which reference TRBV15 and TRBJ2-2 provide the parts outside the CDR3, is DAMVIQNPRYQVTQFGKPVTLSCSQTLNHNVMYWYQQKSSQAPKLLFHYYDKDFNNEADTPDNFQSRRPNTSFCFLDIRSPGLGDTAMYLCATSRSGRSNTGELFFGEGSRLTVL.

The CDR3 loop is CASSFRGNHGYTF. As DNA, the CDR3 is TGTGCCAGCAGTTTTAGGGGTAATCATGGCTACACCTTC. The chain is built from TRBV28 and TRBJ1-2; maybe TRBD1 (5 bases). V was clipped by 3 bases and J by 6 bases, with 11 bases between them. Germline V gene sequence: CDR1 MDHEN, CDR2 SYDVKM. The CDR3 consists of 13 residues.

CDR3 amino acids: CASSAGASRNTEAFF. The CDR3 DNA sequence: TGCGCCAGCAGCGCGGGGGCTTCGAGGAACACTGAAGCTTTCTTT. The chain carries TRBV5-1 and TRBJ1-1, with D tentatively TRBD1 (6 bases). The CDR3 contains 15 residues. Germline loops: CDR1 SGHRS, CDR2 YFSETQ. V was cut by 4 bases and J by 1 base, with 14 bases left in between.

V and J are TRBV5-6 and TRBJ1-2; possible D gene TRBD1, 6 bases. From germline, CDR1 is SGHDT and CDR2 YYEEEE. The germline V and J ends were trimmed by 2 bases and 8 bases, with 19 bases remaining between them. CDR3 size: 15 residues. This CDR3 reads CASSFGTLTLGGYTF. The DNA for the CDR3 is TGTGCCAGCAGCTTCGGGACACTCACCCTAGGCGGCTACACCTTC.

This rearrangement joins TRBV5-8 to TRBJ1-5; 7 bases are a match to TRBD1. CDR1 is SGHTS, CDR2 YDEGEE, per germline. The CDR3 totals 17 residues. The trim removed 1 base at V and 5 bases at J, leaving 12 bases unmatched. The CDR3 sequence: CASSLYQGTVFYQPQHF. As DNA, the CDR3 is TGTGCCAGCAGCTTGTACCAAGGGACAGTTTTTTATCAGCCCCAGCATTTT.

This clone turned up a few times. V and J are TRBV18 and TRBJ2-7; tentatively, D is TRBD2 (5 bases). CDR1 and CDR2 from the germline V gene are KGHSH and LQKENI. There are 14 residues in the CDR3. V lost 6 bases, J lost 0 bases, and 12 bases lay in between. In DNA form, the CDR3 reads TGTGCCAGCTCGCGGACTCGTAGCTCCTACGAGCAGTACTTC. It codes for CASSRTRSSYEQYF.

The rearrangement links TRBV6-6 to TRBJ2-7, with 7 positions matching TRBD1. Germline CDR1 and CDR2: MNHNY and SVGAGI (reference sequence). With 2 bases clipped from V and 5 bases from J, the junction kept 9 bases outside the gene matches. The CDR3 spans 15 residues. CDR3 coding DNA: TGTGCCAGCAGTTACGTTCCAGGGGGAGCGGACGAGCAGTACTTC. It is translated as CASSYVPGGADEQYF.

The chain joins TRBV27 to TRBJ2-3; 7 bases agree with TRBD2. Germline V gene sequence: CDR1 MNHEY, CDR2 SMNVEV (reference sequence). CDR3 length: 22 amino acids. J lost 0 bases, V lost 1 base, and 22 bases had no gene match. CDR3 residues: CASSLWSQASGGENSSTDTQYF. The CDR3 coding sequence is TGTGCCAGCAGTTTATGGTCCCAGGCTAGTGGGGGGGAAAACTCTAGCACAGATACGCAGTATTTT.

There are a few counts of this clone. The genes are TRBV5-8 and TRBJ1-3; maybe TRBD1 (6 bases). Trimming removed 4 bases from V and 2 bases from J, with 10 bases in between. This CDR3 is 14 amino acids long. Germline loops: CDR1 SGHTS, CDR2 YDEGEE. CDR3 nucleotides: TGTGCCAGCAGCACAAGGACAGCTGGAAACACCATATATTTT. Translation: CASSTRTAGNTIYF.

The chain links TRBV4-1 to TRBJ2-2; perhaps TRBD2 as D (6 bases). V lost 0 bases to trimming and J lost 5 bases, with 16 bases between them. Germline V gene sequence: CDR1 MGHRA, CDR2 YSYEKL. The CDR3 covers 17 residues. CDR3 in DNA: TGCGCCAGCAGCCAAGAAAGGACCAAACGGGGGACCGGGGAGCTGTTTTTT. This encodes CASSQERTKRGTGELFF.

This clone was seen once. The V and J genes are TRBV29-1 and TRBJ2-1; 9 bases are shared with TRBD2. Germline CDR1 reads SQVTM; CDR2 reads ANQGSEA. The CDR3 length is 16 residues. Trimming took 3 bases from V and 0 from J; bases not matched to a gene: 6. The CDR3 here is CSVDRLADSSYNEQFF. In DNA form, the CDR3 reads TGCAGCGTTGACCGACTAGCGGACTCCTCCTACAATGAGCAGTTCTTC.

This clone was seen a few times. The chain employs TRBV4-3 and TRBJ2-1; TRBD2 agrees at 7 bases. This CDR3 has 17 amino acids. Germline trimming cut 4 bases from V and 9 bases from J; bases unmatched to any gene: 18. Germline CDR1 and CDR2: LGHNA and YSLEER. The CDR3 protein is CASSRSSGPTRMGEQFF. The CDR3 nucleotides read TGCGCCAGCAGCCGATCTAGCGGACCCACAAGAATGGGTGAGCAGTTCTTC.

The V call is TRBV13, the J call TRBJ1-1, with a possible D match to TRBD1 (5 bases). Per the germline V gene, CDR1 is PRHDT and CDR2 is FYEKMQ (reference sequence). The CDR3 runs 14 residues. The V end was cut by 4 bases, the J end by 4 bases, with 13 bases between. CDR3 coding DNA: TGTGCCAGCAGCTCTAATCGGGGGATCACTGAAGCTTTCTTT. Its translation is CASSSNRGITEAFF.

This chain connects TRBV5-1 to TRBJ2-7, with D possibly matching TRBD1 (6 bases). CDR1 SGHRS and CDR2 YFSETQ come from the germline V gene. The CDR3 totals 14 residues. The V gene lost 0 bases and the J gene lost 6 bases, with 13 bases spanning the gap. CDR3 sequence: CASSLAGRGAEQYF. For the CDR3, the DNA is TGCGCCAGCAGCTTGGCAGGCAGGGGAGCCGAGCAGTACTTC.